The T cell receptor beta chain under discussion was sequenced for a study of T cells in localized non-small cell lung cancer. Findings and caveats of the study: Sequence data derive from only one tumor region, so heterogeneity remains possible.

TCRdb's table, derived via immunoSEQ multiplex PCR, lists solely in-frame clones and lacks some. This table has 25,000 to 35,000 clones, around 90% appearing once. In the case of this clone: Its specificity is not known.

This receptor was identified in a man between 40 and 69 years old with stage II lung adenocarcinoma. Sequenced material: PBMCs, taken before any cancer treatment.

The CDR3 loop reads CASSSGIQPQHF. For the CDR3, the DNA is TGTGCCAGCAGTTCAGGGATTCAGCCCCAGCATTTT. V gene TRBV28 combines with J gene TRBJ1-5, with D perhaps TRBD1 (5 bases). The CDR3 is 12 amino acids. The V gene's germline CDR1 is MDHEN and CDR2 SYDVKM. V was cut by 4 bases and J by 6 bases, with 7 bases left in between.